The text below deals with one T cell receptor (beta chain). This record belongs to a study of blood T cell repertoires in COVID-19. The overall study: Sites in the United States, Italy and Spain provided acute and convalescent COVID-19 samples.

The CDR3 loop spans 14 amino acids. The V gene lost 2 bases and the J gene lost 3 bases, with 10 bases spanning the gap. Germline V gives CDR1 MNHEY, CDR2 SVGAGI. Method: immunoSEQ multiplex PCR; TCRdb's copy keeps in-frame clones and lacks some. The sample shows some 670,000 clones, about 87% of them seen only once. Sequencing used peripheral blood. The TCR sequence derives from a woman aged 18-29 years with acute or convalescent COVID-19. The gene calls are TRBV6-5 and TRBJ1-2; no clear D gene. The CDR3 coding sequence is TGTGCCAGCAGTTACGTGGAGGGCTACTATGGCTACACCTTC. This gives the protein CASSYVEGYYGYTF.